This TCR beta chain stems from a study of human T cells and chemical hapten exposure. Remarks on this clonotype: The antigen remains unidentified.

Study outcomes and limitations: It was expanded TCRs that formed significantly more large CDR3 similarity clusters than controls did. Patch test score tracked positively with PT1 expanded TCR counts.

In the original workflow: The number of TCRs in each sample had a median of around 96,000 and spanned about 23,224 to 700,000. MiXCR, run by TCRdb on the RACE reads, gives a single entry per CDR3 protein. The V and J calls reflect TCRdb's pipeline rather than the authors' work. There are about 120,000 distinct CDR3 sequences in the sample; 9.5% to 13% occur only once, and roughly 1.5% lies in the top ten. Time point noted: patch test 1, 2 weeks after DPC sensitization. The treatment denotes: therapeutic diphenylcyclopropenone sensitization with weekly scalp DPC. People who gave samples had alopecia, were 18 to 70 years old, and were suitable for DPC. Specimen: whole blood, collected in connection with sensitization to the hapten diphenylcyclopropenone (DPC). This receptor was taken from a woman aged 50 to 65 with alopecia areata. Some clones in this sample may be carry-over from other donors' samples.

CDR3 region: CASSPRDRGTDTQYF. Here the CDR3 DNA reads TGTGCCAGCAGCCCGCGGGACAGGGGTACAGATACGCAGTATTTT. The J gene is TRBJ2-3, the V gene TRBV14, with TRBD1 identical over 10 bases. After removal of 4 bases from V and 3 bases from J, the junction contained 4 bases not matched to a gene. The CDR3 loop spans 15 amino acids. Germline assignment: CDR1 SGHDN and CDR2 FVKESK.